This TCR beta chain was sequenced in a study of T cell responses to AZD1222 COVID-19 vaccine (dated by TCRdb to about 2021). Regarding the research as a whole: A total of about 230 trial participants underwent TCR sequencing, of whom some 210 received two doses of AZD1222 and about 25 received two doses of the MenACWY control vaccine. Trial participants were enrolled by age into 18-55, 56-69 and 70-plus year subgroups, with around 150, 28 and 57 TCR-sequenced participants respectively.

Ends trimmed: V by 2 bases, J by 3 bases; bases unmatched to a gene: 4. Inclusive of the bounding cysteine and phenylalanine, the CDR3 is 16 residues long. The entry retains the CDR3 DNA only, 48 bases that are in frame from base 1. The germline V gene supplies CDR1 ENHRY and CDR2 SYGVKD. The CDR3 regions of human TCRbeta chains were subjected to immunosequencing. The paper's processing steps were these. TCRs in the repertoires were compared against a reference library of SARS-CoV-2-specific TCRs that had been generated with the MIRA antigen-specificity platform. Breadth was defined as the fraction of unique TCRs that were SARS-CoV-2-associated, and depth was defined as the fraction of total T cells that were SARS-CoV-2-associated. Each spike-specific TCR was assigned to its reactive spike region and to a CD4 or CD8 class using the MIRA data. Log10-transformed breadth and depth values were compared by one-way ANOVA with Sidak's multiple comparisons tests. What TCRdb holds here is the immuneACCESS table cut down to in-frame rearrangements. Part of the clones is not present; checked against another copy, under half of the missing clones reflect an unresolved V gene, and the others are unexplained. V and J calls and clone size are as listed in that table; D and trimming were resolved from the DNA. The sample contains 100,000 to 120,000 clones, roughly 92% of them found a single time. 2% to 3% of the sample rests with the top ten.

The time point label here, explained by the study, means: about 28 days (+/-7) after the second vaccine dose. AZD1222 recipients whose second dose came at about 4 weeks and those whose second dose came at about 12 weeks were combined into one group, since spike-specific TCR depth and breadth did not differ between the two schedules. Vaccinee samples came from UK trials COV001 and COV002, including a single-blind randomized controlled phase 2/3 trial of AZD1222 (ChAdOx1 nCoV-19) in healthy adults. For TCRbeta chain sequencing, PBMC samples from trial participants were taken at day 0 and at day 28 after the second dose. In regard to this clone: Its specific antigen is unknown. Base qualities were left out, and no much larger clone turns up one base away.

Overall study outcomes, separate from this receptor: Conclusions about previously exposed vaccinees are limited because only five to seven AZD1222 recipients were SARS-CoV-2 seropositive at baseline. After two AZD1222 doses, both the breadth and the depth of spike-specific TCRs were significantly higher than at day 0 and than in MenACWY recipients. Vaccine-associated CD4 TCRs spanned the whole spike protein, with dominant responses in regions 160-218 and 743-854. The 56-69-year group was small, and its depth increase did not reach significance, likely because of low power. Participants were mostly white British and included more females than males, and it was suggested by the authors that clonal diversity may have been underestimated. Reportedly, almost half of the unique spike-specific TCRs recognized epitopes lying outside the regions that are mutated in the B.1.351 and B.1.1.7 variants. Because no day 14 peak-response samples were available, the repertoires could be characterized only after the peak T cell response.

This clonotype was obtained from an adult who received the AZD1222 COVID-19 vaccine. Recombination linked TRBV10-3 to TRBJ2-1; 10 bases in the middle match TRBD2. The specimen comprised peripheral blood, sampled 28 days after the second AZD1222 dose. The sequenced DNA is TGTGCCATCAGTGAGCAAACTAGCGGGGTCTACAATGAGCAGTTCTTC. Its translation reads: CAISEQTSGVYNEQFF.